The 14 T cell receptor beta chains presented below share a single source sample, sequenced in a study of monozygotic twins with inflammatory bowel disease (dated by TCRdb to the late 2010s). Libraries were constructed by 5' RACE. Reads for this sample came from an Illumina HiSeq 2500. The reads underwent TCRdb reprocessing, giving one record for each CDR3 protein sequence and no DNA. The sample's table lists a count of 300,000 to 400,000 distinct CDR3 sequences. Of the sample, 2% to 3% falls within the top ten clones. Sequencing was carried out using blood. The receptors derive from a human donor with ulcerative colitis or Crohn's disease, or a healthy co-twin of an affected twin (not recorded which).

This chain links TRBV2 with TRBJ1-5. Germline V CDR1 and CDR2: SNHLY, FYNNEI. There are 15 residues in the CDR3. The CDR3 region is CASSEVTNRRQPQHF.

The chain uses TRBV5-1 and TRBJ1-6. The CDR3 covers 13 residues. Looked up from germline, CDR1 is SGHRS and CDR2 is YFSETQ. CDR3 in amino acids: CASSEDYNSPLHF.

The V and J genes are TRBV7-3 and TRBJ1-1. There are 13 residues in the CDR3. From germline, CDR1 is SGHTA and CDR2 FQGTGA. This CDR3 reads CASGEGVNTEAFF.

The rearrangement links TRBV20-1 to TRBJ2-3; TCRdb picks TRBD1, but there is no DNA to check that call. The CDR3 contains 15 residues. Germline CDR1 reads DFQATT; CDR2 reads SNEGSKA (reference sequence). This chain's CDR3 is CSAGVGGASTDTQYF.

V and J are TRBV20-1 and TRBJ2-5. The V gene's germline CDR1 is DFQATT and CDR2 SNEGSKA (reference sequence). The length of the CDR3 is 11 residues. This chain's CDR3 is CSCGFQETQYF.

CDR3 amino acids: CASSLPEGWGTEAFF. This sequence joins TRBV5-1 and TRBJ1-1; TCRdb reports TRBD1, a call that lacks DNA to check it against. The CDR3 extends over 15 amino acids. The germline gives CDR1 SGHRS, CDR2 YFSETQ.

The gene calls are TRBV10-3 and TRBJ2-2; TCRdb outputs TRBD1, but without DNA this stays unchecked. Per the germline V gene, CDR1 is ENHRY and CDR2 is SYGVKD. This CDR3 contains 16 residues. The CDR3 sequence is CAISEGTGLNTGELFF.

The gene calls are TRBV4-2 and TRBJ2-5. This CDR3 is built from 15 residues. CDR1 is LGHNA and CDR2 is YNFKEQ in the germline V gene. The CDR3: CASSQESHVQETQYF.

The chain couples TRBV20-1 to TRBJ2-2; TCRdb proposes TRBD2, but this gene call is untestable without DNA. This CDR3 comprises 16 residues. Germline CDR1 is DFQATT and CDR2 is SNEGSKA (reference sequence). CDR3 sequence reads: CSARDHGTRGAGELFF.

This chain uses TRBV7-2 with TRBJ2-2; with no DNA, the TCRdb D assignment of TRBD1 cannot be verified. Germline V lookup: CDR1 SGHTA, CDR2 FQGNSA. CDR3 size: 17 residues. The chain's CDR3 is CASSLGGPLMRSGELFF.

The rearrangement links TRBV29-1 to TRBJ1-2; TCRdb's D call of TRBD1 is untestable without DNA. This CDR3 is built from 14 residues. Germline V lookup: CDR1 SQVTM, CDR2 ANQGSEA. This chain's CDR3 is CSALGGKGAYGYTF.

J is TRBJ1-1 and V is TRBV11-2. Germline assignment: CDR1 SGHAT and CDR2 FQNNGV. This CDR3 contains 18 residues. CDR3 loop: CASSSPGSWGEGNTEAFF.

The chain combines TRBV7-8 with TRBJ2-3; TCRdb selects TRBD2, and the lack of DNA leaves this call unchecked. The germline V gene encodes CDR1 SGHVS and CDR2 FQNEAQ. CDR3 size: 16 residues. The CDR3 region is CASSLYGGGATDTQYF.

V usage is TRBV27 and J usage is TRBJ1-1. The CDR3 has 12 residues. Germline V CDR1 and CDR2: MNHEY, SMNVEV (reference sequence). The CDR3 here is CASSSALGSAFF.